Below, 8 T cell receptor beta chains from the same sample are listed, as sequenced in a study of T cell responses to AZD1222 COVID-19 vaccine. Repertoires were generated with immunoSEQ multiplex PCR, while TCRdb's copy carries only in-frame clones and drops some. The sample lists under 140,000 clones, less than 90% occurring once. The material sequenced was peripheral blood, taken on day 0 of AZD1222 vaccination. The origin of the receptors is an adult in good health.

The chain uses TRBV9 and TRBJ1-1, with TRBD1 matching 8 bases. CDR3 size: 16 residues. V gave up 0 bases and J gave up 5 bases; unmatched junction bases: 9. CDR1 and CDR2 (germline): SGDLS, YYNGEE. CDR3 protein: CASSVVRRTGKTEAFF. In DNA form, the CDR3 reads TGTGCCAGCAGCGTAGTACGTCGGACAGGGAAAACTGAAGCTTTCTTT.

This clone showed up just once. The V gene is TRBV10-1, the J gene TRBJ1-2; no definite D call. Germline loops: CDR1 WNHNN, CDR2 SYGVQD (reference sequence). This CDR3 is 12 amino acids long. V was cut by 0 bases and J by 8 bases, with 7 bases left in between. CDR3 sequence (DNA): TGCGCCAGCAGTGAGTCGAACCTCGGCTACACCTTC. It specifies CASSESNLGYTF.

The rearrangement links TRBV27 to TRBJ1-2, with 8 bases that match TRBD1. After removal of 2 bases from V and 2 bases from J, the junction contained 1 base not matched to a gene. Per the germline V gene, CDR1 is MNHEY and CDR2 is SMNVEV (reference sequence). The CDR3 sequence is 14 residues long. DNA of the CDR3: TGTGCCAGCAGTTTAAGGACAGGGAACTATGGCTACACCTTC. As protein: CASSLRTGNYGYTF.

The chain has TRBV10-2 and TRBJ2-2; D gene uncertain. This CDR3 is built from 14 residues. Per germline, CDR1 WSHSY and CDR2 SAAADI. The V and J ends lost 11 bases and 3 bases respectively, with 16 bases between them. The DNA for the CDR3 is TGCGCCGCCTCCCCTAGGCGAGACACCGGGGAGCTGTTTTTT. Residues: CAASPRRDTGELFF.

V usage is TRBV5-1 and J usage is TRBJ1-1; no clear D. V dropped 0 bases and J dropped 4 bases, with 7 bases sitting between them. Germline V gene sequence: CDR1 SGHRS, CDR2 YFSETQ. The CDR3 is 13 amino acids. CDR3 sequence: CASSLEGSTEAFF. CDR3 coding DNA: TGCGCCAGCAGCTTGGAAGGGAGCACTGAAGCTTTCTTT.

The chain employs TRBV4-2 and TRBJ1-5; the D is unclear. The CDR3 totals 15 residues. V lost 1 base to trimming and J lost 1 base, with 8 bases between them. The germline V gene has CDR1 LGHNA and CDR2 YNFKEQ. CDR3 sequence reads: CASSQADTSNQPQHF. The DNA for the CDR3 is TGTGCCAGCAGCCAAGCCGACACAAGCAATCAGCCCCAGCATTTT.

The genes are TRBV4-1 and TRBJ2-1, with 9 bases that match TRBD1. V was pared by 2 bases and J by 1 base, with 15 bases of the junction left unmatched. Germline values: CDR1 MGHRA, CDR2 YSYEKL. CDR3 length equals 20 residues. The CDR3 loop reads CASSQHPGTGSMSSYNEQFF. In nucleotides, the CDR3 is TGCGCCAGCAGCCAACATCCCGGGACAGGGTCAATGAGTTCCTACAATGAGCAGTTCTTC.

The chain uses TRBV18 and TRBJ1-5; D is unresolved. V lost 2 bases and J 4 bases, leaving 6 bases between the germline ends. CDR1 KGHSH and CDR2 LQKENI come from the germline V gene. The CDR3 consists of 13 residues. As DNA, the CDR3 is TGTGCCAGCTCACCAGAGATGAATCAGCCCCAGCATTTT. Protein sequence: CASSPEMNQPQHF. The whole variable domain, remainder taken from reference TRBV18 and TRBJ1-5, is NAGVMQNPRHLVRRRGQEARLRCSPMKGHSHVYWYRQLPEEGLKFMVYLQKENIIDESGMPKERFSAEFPKEGPSILRIQQVVRGDSAAYFCASSPEMNQPQHFGDGTRLSIL.